These T cell receptor beta chains were read from a single sample in a study of shared clonotypes between healthy human individuals. Using immunoSEQ multiplex PCR, the repertoire was profiled, and TCRdb retains in-frame clones only, with some absent. The table records about 680,000 clones, roughly 70% of them present only once. The sequencing input was memory CD4+ T cells sorted from blood. These receptor sequences come from a woman in her 30s in good health. Each CDR3 is given with its conserved first and last residue. D genes are given only for firm matches. The size entry is marked missing in some rows and otherwise reads once, few, many or a size class.

D gene: -; clone size: -; J gene: TRBJ1-5; V gene: TRBV19; CDR3 DNA: TGTGCCAGTAGCATCTCAGGTAATCAGCCCCAGCATTTT; CDR3 protein: CASSISGNQPQHF
D gene: TRBD2; clone size: few; J gene: TRBJ2-7; V gene: TRBV11-2; CDR3 DNA: TGTGCCAGCAGCTTAGATTTGACGGGAGGGAGCTCCTACGAGCAGTACTTC; CDR3 protein: CASSLDLTGGSSYEQYF
D gene: -; clone size: -; J gene: TRBJ2-3; V gene: TRBV29-1; CDR3 DNA: TGCAGCGTTGCCCTAGGCACAGATACGCAGTATTTT; CDR3 protein: CSVALGTDTQYF
D gene: TRBD2; clone size: -; J gene: TRBJ2-1; V gene: TRBV11-2; CDR3 DNA: TGTGCCAGCAGCTTGGGACTAGCGGACAACAATGAGCAGTTCTTC; CDR3 protein: CASSLGLADNNEQFF
D gene: -; clone size: -; J gene: TRBJ2-7; V gene: TRBV19; CDR3 DNA: TGTGCCAGTGGGACTTCGTACGAGCAGTACTTC; CDR3 protein: CASGTSYEQYF
D gene: -; clone size: -; J gene: TRBJ1-1; V gene: TRBV28; CDR3 DNA: TGTGCCAGCAGTTTGTCTGGGAACGCTGAAGCTTTCTTT; CDR3 protein: CASSLSGNAEAFF
D gene: -; clone size: -; J gene: TRBJ2-3; V gene: TRBV6-5; CDR3 DNA: TGTGCCAGCAGTCATCTAGGGGATACGCAGTATTTT; CDR3 protein: CASSHLGDTQYF
D gene: -; clone size: -; J gene: TRBJ2-7; V gene: TRBV5-1; CDR3 DNA: TGCGCCAGCAGCTTGGTTCCGGGGGAGTCGTACGAGCAGTACTTC; CDR3 protein: CASSLVPGESYEQYF
D gene: -; clone size: -; J gene: TRBJ1-1; V gene: TRBV5-4; CDR3 DNA: TGTGCCAGCAGCTTGGGGGCTGGTAGGGCTTTCTTT; CDR3 protein: CASSLGAGRAFF
D gene: -; clone size: -; J gene: TRBJ1-4; V gene: TRBV7-2; CDR3 DNA: TGTGCCAGCAGCCAACAGCGCGATAATGAAAAACTGTTTTTT; CDR3 protein: CASSQQRDNEKLFF
D gene: -; clone size: -; J gene: TRBJ2-7; V gene: TRBV10-1; CDR3 DNA: TGCGCCAGCAGTGAGTCAGGAGGGAGTGAGCAGTACTTC; CDR3 protein: CASSESGGSEQYF
D gene: TRBD2; clone size: -; J gene: TRBJ2-3; V gene: TRBV19; CDR3 DNA: TGTGCCAGTAGTACCGATGGGGGGGCGGGAGGTTCGGATACGCAGTATTTT; CDR3 protein: CASSTDGGAGGSDTQYF
D gene: -; clone size: few; J gene: TRBJ2-7; V gene: TRBV28; CDR3 DNA: TGTGCCAGCAGTTCCCTCCAGGGAGGGGGGCAGTACTTC; CDR3 protein: CASSSLQGGGQYF
D gene: -; clone size: -; J gene: TRBJ2-2; V gene: TRBV7-9; CDR3 DNA: TGTGCCAGCAGCTTGGGCAGGGCGAACACCGGGGAGCTGTTTTTT; CDR3 protein: CASSLGRANTGELFF
D gene: TRBD1; clone size: -; J gene: TRBJ2-5; V gene: TRBV7-2; CDR3 DNA: TGTGCCAGCAGCTTAGTTTTTGGACAGGGGGCTGGGACCCAGTACTTC; CDR3 protein: CASSLVFGQGAGTQYF
D gene: -; clone size: -; J gene: TRBJ2-1; V gene: TRBV5-1; CDR3 DNA: TGCGCCAGCAACCCTTTGGACTATCACAATGAGCAGTTCTTC; CDR3 protein: CASNPLDYHNEQFF
D gene: -; clone size: -; J gene: TRBJ2-5; V gene: TRBV7-2; CDR3 DNA: TGTGCCTGTAGTGTGGTGGCCCAAGAGACCCAGTACTTC; CDR3 protein: CACSVVAQETQYF
D gene: TRBD1; clone size: once; J gene: TRBJ2-1; V gene: TRBV7-2; CDR3 DNA: TGTGCCAGCACCCCCCAGACAGGGGGTTACAATGAGCAGTTCTTC; CDR3 protein: CASTPQTGGYNEQFF
D gene: TRBD1; clone size: -; J gene: TRBJ1-5; V gene: TRBV7-9; CDR3 DNA: TGTGCCAGCAGCAAGACAGGGGGTATGGAGCCCCAGCATTTT; CDR3 protein: CASSKTGGMEPQHF
D gene: -; clone size: -; J gene: TRBJ2-7; V gene: TRBV10-1; CDR3 DNA: TGCGCCAGCAGTGAGGGGGACATCTACGAGCAGTACTTC; CDR3 protein: CASSEGDIYEQYF
D gene: -; clone size: -; J gene: TRBJ2-7; V gene: TRBV4-1; CDR3 DNA: TGCGCCAGCAGCCCCCCCCAGCCCTACGAGCAGTACTTC; CDR3 protein: CASSPPQPYEQYF
D gene: -; clone size: -; J gene: TRBJ1-1; V gene: TRBV28; CDR3 DNA: TGTGCCACCAAAACAGCCTCTGTGCGAAACACTGAAGCTTTCTTT; CDR3 protein: CATKTASVRNTEAFF
D gene: TRBD2; clone size: -; J gene: TRBJ2-7; V gene: TRBV27; CDR3 DNA: TGTGCCAGCAGTAGGACTAGCGGTGTTTCCTACGAGCAGTACTTC; CDR3 protein: CASSRTSGVSYEQYF
D gene: -; clone size: -; J gene: TRBJ2-5; V gene: TRBV23-1; CDR3 DNA: TGCGCCAGCAGTCAAAGCTCCCCTGGGGACAATGAGACCCAGTACTTC; CDR3 protein: CASSQSSPGDNETQYF
D gene: TRBD1; clone size: -; J gene: TRBJ2-3; V gene: TRBV5-1; CDR3 DNA: TGCGCCAGCAGCTTGGAGGACAGGGTGGGAGATACGCAGTATTTT; CDR3 protein: CASSLEDRVGDTQYF
D gene: -; clone size: many; J gene: TRBJ1-2; V gene: TRBV5-4; CDR3 DNA: TGTGCCAGCAGCTTCGGGGAGGGTGGCTACACCTTC; CDR3 protein: CASSFGEGGYTF
D gene: -; clone size: -; J gene: TRBJ1-1; V gene: TRBV30; CDR3 DNA: TGTGCCTGGAGTGAGCGGGCATTCGACTCTGAAGCTTTCTTT; CDR3 protein: CAWSERAFDSEAFF
D gene: TRBD2; clone size: -; J gene: TRBJ2-2; V gene: TRBV25-1; CDR3 DNA: TGTGCCAGCAGTGAAGGGGTAGCGGGAGACGGGGAGCTGTTTTTT; CDR3 protein: CASSEGVAGDGELFF
D gene: -; clone size: -; J gene: TRBJ1-2; V gene: TRBV28; CDR3 DNA: TGTGCCAGCAGGACCATCGCGGACGTCTATGGCTACACCTTC; CDR3 protein: CASRTIADVYGYTF
D gene: TRBD1; clone size: -; J gene: TRBJ2-4; V gene: TRBV7-6; CDR3 DNA: TGTGCCAGCAGCCCGGGACAGTTAGCCAAAAACATTCAGTACTTC; CDR3 protein: CASSPGQLAKNIQYF
D gene: -; clone size: -; J gene: TRBJ1-3; V gene: TRBV28; CDR3 DNA: TGTGCCAGCAGTTTACAGGGCTCTCCTGGAAACACCATATATTTT; CDR3 protein: CASSLQGSPGNTIYF
D gene: TRBD2; clone size: -; J gene: TRBJ2-1; V gene: TRBV30; CDR3 DNA: TGTGCCTCCCTCGGGACTAGCGGGATTGGGAGTTACTACAATGAGCAGTTCTTC; CDR3 protein: CASLGTSGIGSYYNEQFF
D gene: -; clone size: once; J gene: TRBJ2-5; V gene: TRBV19; CDR3 DNA: TGTGCCAGTAGTACCCGAGGAGCATCGGAGACCCAGTACTTC; CDR3 protein: CASSTRGASETQYF
D gene: -; clone size: -; J gene: TRBJ1-2; V gene: TRBV20-1; CDR3 DNA: TGCAGCACCTATGGCTACACCTTC; CDR3 protein: CSTYGYTF
D gene: TRBD1; clone size: -; J gene: TRBJ1-3; V gene: TRBV28; CDR3 DNA: TGTGCCAGCAGATCTCCTACAGGGGGAACTGGAAACACCATATATTTT; CDR3 protein: CASRSPTGGTGNTIYF
D gene: TRBD1; clone size: once; J gene: TRBJ1-1; V gene: TRBV28; CDR3 DNA: TGTGCCAGCAGTCACGGGACAGGATGGATGAACACTGAAGCTTTCTTT; CDR3 protein: CASSHGTGWMNTEAFF
D gene: -; clone size: -; J gene: TRBJ2-1; V gene: TRBV11-1; CDR3 DNA: TGTGCCAGCAGTTCCGGGACGGACCCTACCTACAATGAGCAGTTCTTC; CDR3 protein: CASSSGTDPTYNEQFF
D gene: -; clone size: -; J gene: TRBJ2-7; V gene: TRBV19; CDR3 DNA: TGTGCCAGTAGTAGCCAAAGAGGGTACGAGCAGTACTTC; CDR3 protein: CASSSQRGYEQYF
D gene: -; clone size: -; J gene: TRBJ2-7; V gene: TRBV5-6; CDR3 DNA: TGTGCCAGCAGCTTGCGCAGCCACTACGAGCAGTACTTC; CDR3 protein: CASSLRSHYEQYF
D gene: -; clone size: once; J gene: TRBJ2-4; V gene: TRBV5-1; CDR3 DNA: TGCGCCAGCAGCGACGGGACACCTAAAAACATTCAGTACTTC; CDR3 protein: CASSDGTPKNIQYF
D gene: TRBD2; clone size: few; J gene: TRBJ2-7; V gene: TRBV19; CDR3 DNA: TGTGCCAGTAGTCTCGGACTAGGGCCTTTCTACGAGCAGTACTTC; CDR3 protein: CASSLGLGPFYEQYF
D gene: TRBD2; clone size: -; J gene: TRBJ2-3; V gene: TRBV28; CDR3 DNA: TGTGCCAGCAGAACGACTAGCGGGAGGTCGAATACGCAGTATTTT; CDR3 protein: CASRTTSGRSNTQYF
D gene: -; clone size: once; J gene: TRBJ2-7; V gene: TRBV4-1; CDR3 DNA: TGCGCCAGCAGCCAAGAGCCGGACGGACCCTACGAGCAGTACTTC; CDR3 protein: CASSQEPDGPYEQYF
D gene: TRBD2; clone size: -; J gene: TRBJ2-5; V gene: TRBV5-1; CDR3 DNA: TGCGCCAGCAGCCTTAGCGGGAGAGATGAGACCCAGTACTTC; CDR3 protein: CASSLSGRDETQYF
D gene: TRBD1; clone size: few; J gene: TRBJ2-2; V gene: TRBV5-1; CDR3 DNA: TGCGCCAGCAGCTCCGGGACAGAACATGCCGGGGAGCTGTTTTTT; CDR3 protein: CASSSGTEHAGELFF
D gene: -; clone size: -; J gene: TRBJ1-5; V gene: TRBV23-1; CDR3 DNA: TGCGCCAGCACTTACCCGGGGGACACCAATCAGCCCCAGCATTTT; CDR3 protein: CASTYPGDTNQPQHF
D gene: -; clone size: -; J gene: TRBJ2-7; V gene: TRBV28; CDR3 DNA: TGTGCCAGCATTGGGCAGTACTTC; CDR3 protein: CASIGQYF
D gene: -; clone size: -; J gene: TRBJ1-2; V gene: TRBV10-3; CDR3 DNA: TGTGCCATCAGCGAACAGGGCTCCCCAGAGTATGGCTACACCTTC; CDR3 protein: CAISEQGSPEYGYTF
D gene: -; clone size: -; J gene: TRBJ1-1; V gene: TRBV7-9; CDR3 DNA: TGTGCCAGCAGCTTAGTACAGAACACTGAAGCTTTCTTT; CDR3 protein: CASSLVQNTEAFF